These T cell receptor beta chains were read from a single sample in a study of blood T cell repertoires in COVID-19. Clones were read by immunoSEQ multiplex PCR, and TCRdb kept only the in-frame ones, dropping some. The top ten clones hold 1.2% of a sample with about 82,000 clones, around 89% of them seen once. Sequenced material: PBMCs or T cells enriched from blood (not recorded which). The receptors stem from a woman aged 50 to 60 with acute COVID-19. CDR3s include the opening cysteine and the closing phenylalanine or tryptophan. A D gene is named only where the DNA matches it firmly. Size values are once, few and many counts, or a class for expanded clones, and some rows have none.

CDR3nt	CDR3aa	j_gene	abundance	v_gene	d_gene
TGTGCCAGCAGTTTATCGCTGTCGACTAGTTCGATCTACGAGCAGTACTTC	CASSLSLSTSSIYEQYF	TRBJ2-7	NA	TRBV27	NA
TGTGCCAGCTCACCTAGGGACAGGGGGAGGAACACTGAAGCTTTCTTT	CASSPRDRGRNTEAFF	TRBJ1-1	NA	TRBV18	TRBD1
TGTGCCAGCAGCGGGGGACAGGGGGCCGCAGATACGCAGTATTTT	CASSGGQGAADTQYF	TRBJ2-3	NA	TRBV5-8	TRBD1
TGTGCCAGCAGCTTAGTGTCGGCGAACACCGGGGAGCTGTTTTTT	CASSLVSANTGELFF	TRBJ2-2	NA	TRBV7-8	NA
TGCAGCGTTGATGTCACAGGGGAGAATGAGCAGTTCTTC	CSVDVTGENEQFF	TRBJ2-1	once	TRBV29-1	TRBD1
TGTGCCAGTAGTATCAGTGGAGCAGATACGCAGTATTTT	CASSISGADTQYF	TRBJ2-3	NA	TRBV19	NA
TGTGCCAGCAGCGCCCGACAGGGGACAGCTGAAGCTTTCTTT	CASSARQGTAEAFF	TRBJ1-1	NA	TRBV9	TRBD1
TGTGCCAGCAGCCCAGGAGGGGCCTCATCACCCCTCCACTTT	CASSPGGASSPLHF	TRBJ1-6	few	TRBV7-9	NA
TGTGCCAGCAGGAGGGACAGAGCGAGGGATGGCTACACCTTC	CASRRDRARDGYTF	TRBJ1-2	NA	TRBV2	TRBD1
TGTGCCAGTACGTCAGGGGGCCCCCATCAGCCCCAGCATTTT	CASTSGGPHQPQHF	TRBJ1-5	NA	TRBV19	TRBD1
TGTGCCAGCAGCCGGTACAACTATGGCTACACCTTC	CASSRYNYGYTF	TRBJ1-2	NA	TRBV7-9	NA
TGTGCCAGCAGCTTACAGGGTCTAACGTACGAGCAGTACTTC	CASSLQGLTYEQYF	TRBJ2-7	NA	TRBV7-2	NA
TGTGCCAGCAGCCTAACTAGCGGGTTCTCCTACGAGCAGTACTTC	CASSLTSGFSYEQYF	TRBJ2-7	NA	TRBV7-2	TRBD2
TGTGCCAGCTCATCCTCCGGGACAGGGAAGGCTTATGGCTACACCTTC	CASSSSGTGKAYGYTF	TRBJ1-2	NA	TRBV18	TRBD1
TGCAGCGTCGCTACCCCCGGGGAGGCCAAAAACATTCAGTACTTC	CSVATPGEAKNIQYF	TRBJ2-4	NA	TRBV29-1	NA
TGCGCCAGCAGCTTAGGACAGGGGGCCTACGAGCAGTACTTC	CASSLGQGAYEQYF	TRBJ2-7	NA	TRBV5-1	TRBD1
TGTGCCAGCAGCTTAGGGACAGTCTATGGCTACACCTTC	CASSLGTVYGYTF	TRBJ1-2	NA	TRBV7-9	NA
TGTGCCAGCCCCGAGCGGGGGCTAGATCAGCCCCAGCATTTT	CASPERGLDQPQHF	TRBJ1-5	NA	TRBV2	NA
TGCGCCAGCAGCAGAGGGACTAGCGGGAGGGACTATGAGCAGTTCTTC	CASSRGTSGRDYEQFF	TRBJ2-1	NA	TRBV4-1	TRBD2
TGTGCCAGCAGTCCGGGACAGGGGCCCTCTACCATCCTCCATTTT	CASSPGQGPSTILHF	TRBJ1-5	NA	TRBV27	TRBD1
TGCGCCAGCAGCTCGAACGGGACACCGAGTGGAGCTTTCTTT	CASSSNGTPSGAFF	TRBJ1-1	once	TRBV5-1	NA
TGCGCCAGCAGCCAAGGGAGGGCGGGACAGGGCTACGAGCAGTACTTC	CASSQGRAGQGYEQYF	TRBJ2-7	NA	TRBV4-3	TRBD1
TGTGCCAGCAGCCAAGATCGAGGACAGGGATTGAACATTCAGTACTTC	CASSQDRGQGLNIQYF	TRBJ2-4	NA	TRBV3-1/TRBV3-2	TRBD1
TGTGCCAGCAGTTTCGGGACTAGCGACTACAATGAGCAGTTCTTC	CASSFGTSDYNEQFF	TRBJ2-1	NA	TRBV6-5	TRBD2
TGCGCCAGCAGCCGGGCAGGGCAGGGCTCCTATGGCTACACCTTC	CASSRAGQGSYGYTF	TRBJ1-2	NA	TRBV5-1	NA
TGTGCCAGCAGCCGGACTAGCGGTTTCTACGAGCAGTACTTC	CASSRTSGFYEQYF	TRBJ2-7	NA	TRBV14	TRBD2
TGTGCCAGCAGCTTAGGCGCTAGCGGGAACAATGAGCAGTTCTTC	CASSLGASGNNEQFF	TRBJ2-1	NA	TRBV11-2	TRBD2
TGTGCCAGCAGTTCTACAGGGTATGGCTACACCTTC	CASSSTGYGYTF	TRBJ1-2	NA	TRBV12-3/TRBV12-4	NA
TGTGCCAGCAGCCCCCTACAGGGGGGAAGCACTGAAGCTTTCTTT	CASSPLQGGSTEAFF	TRBJ1-1	few	TRBV14	TRBD1
TGTGCTAGTGGTTTGGTACGGACTAGCGGGAGAGATACGCAGTATTTT	CASGLVRTSGRDTQYF	TRBJ2-3	NA	TRBV12-5	TRBD2
TGCAGTGCTAGAGGGGCTCAAGCTTTCTTT	CSARGAQAFF	TRBJ1-1	NA	TRBV20-1	NA
TGTGCCAGCAGCGTGGGGCCTAGCGGGAGGGGAGGCACAGATACGCAGTATTTT	CASSVGPSGRGGTDTQYF	TRBJ2-3	NA	TRBV7-9	TRBD2
TGTGCCAGCAGCTTTACAGGGGGCGTAGATACGCAGTATTTT	CASSFTGGVDTQYF	TRBJ2-3	NA	TRBV7-9	TRBD1
TGTGCCAGCAGCTTAGCACAGAACACCGGGGAGCTGTTTTTT	CASSLAQNTGELFF	TRBJ2-2	once	TRBV7-7	NA
TGTGCCAGCAGCTTAGTCACAGGGCCCTCTGGAAACACCATATATTTT	CASSLVTGPSGNTIYF	TRBJ1-3	NA	TRBV7-9	NA
TGTGCCAGCAGCCAAATAGCGGGAGGGCCCAATGAGCAGTTCTTC	CASSQIAGGPNEQFF	TRBJ2-1	few	TRBV4-2	TRBD2
TGTGCCAGCAGCGCTAGCGGGAGCAGGATGAGTGAGCAGTTCTTC	CASSASGSRMSEQFF	TRBJ2-1	NA	TRBV5-4	TRBD2
TGCGCCAGCAGCTCGGGGTGGACAGGGAAGAATGAAAAACTGTTTTTT	CASSSGWTGKNEKLFF	TRBJ1-4	NA	TRBV5-1	TRBD1
TGCGCCAGCAGCTTGGTGGCAGGGAACACTGAAGCTTTCTTT	CASSLVAGNTEAFF	TRBJ1-1	NA	TRBV5-1	NA
TGTGCCAGTAGTCGGGTCCCCGGGGAGCTGTTTTTT	CASSRVPGELFF	TRBJ2-2	NA	TRBV19	NA
TGTGCCAGCAGTTCCTCCCCCCTAGCGGGAGTCCCAGATACGCAGTATTTT	CASSSSPLAGVPDTQYF	TRBJ2-3	NA	TRBV27	TRBD2
TGTGCCAGCTCCCCGGTTCTAGCGGGAGGTTCATCAGATACGCAGTATTTT	CASSPVLAGGSSDTQYF	TRBJ2-3	NA	TRBV18	TRBD2